These T cell receptor beta chains were read from a single sample in a study of early T cells in non-severe SARS-CoV-2 infection. TCRdb re-analysed the 5' RACE reads in MiXCR, keeping a single row per CDR3 protein. This table has tens of thousands of distinct CDR3 sequences, 10% appearing once. The source material was whole blood. These receptors all stem from an adult who was a healthcare worker with PCR-confirmed SARS-CoV-2 infection or an uninfected control (not recorded which). Both conserved end residues are part of each CDR3. The order of the fields is CDR3 protein, CDR3 DNA, clone size, J gene, CDR3 length, D gene, V gene. The D gene is left open where the match is weak. Clone size appears in some rows only: once, few, many, or a class for an expanded clone.

CASSLTSWGEQYF TGCGCCAGCAGCTTGACCAGCTGGGGAGAGCAGTACTTC NA TRBJ2-7 13 NA TRBV5-1
CATSDLSGGSTDTQYF TGTGCCACCAGTGATTTGTCGGGGGGTAGCACAGATACGCAGTATTTT many TRBJ2-3 16 TRBD2 TRBV24-1
CASSLVSGRNTGELFF TGTGCCAGCAGTTTAGTAAGCGGGAGGAACACCGGGGAGCTGTTTTTT few TRBJ2-2 16 TRBD2 TRBV27
CASSLQTSGGTHNEQFF TGCGCCAGCAGCCTACAGACTAGCGGGGGGACACACAATGAGCAGTTCTTC many TRBJ2-1 17 TRBD2 TRBV5-1
CASSYGRTGTGGTDTQYF TGTGCCAGCAGCTACGGTAGAACCGGGACAGGGGGCACAGATACGCAGTATTTT many TRBJ2-3 18 TRBD1 TRBV6-6
CASRQGLAGGPQETQYF TGTGCCAGCAGACAGGGACTAGCGGGGGGACCCCAAGAGACCCAGTACTTC NA TRBJ2-5 17 TRBD2 TRBV5-5
CASRGLAGEDTQYF TGCGCCAGCAGGGGACTAGCGGGGGAGGATACGCAGTATTTT many TRBJ2-3 14 TRBD2 TRBV10-2
CASSQKSGSRQETQYF TGCGCCAGCAGCCAAAAAAGCGGGAGTCGGCAAGAGACCCAGTACTTC few TRBJ2-5 16 TRBD2 TRBV4-3
CASSYSNALAGGREQYF TGTGCCAGCAGTTACTCGAATGCTTTGGCGGGGGGCAGGGAGCAGTACTTC NA TRBJ2-7 17 TRBD2 TRBV6-6
CASRISGAYNEQFF TGTGCCAGCAGAATTAGCGGGGCCTACAATGAGCAGTTCTTC many TRBJ2-1 14 TRBD2 TRBV6-2/TRBV6-3
CSAHGTRDNEQFF TGCAGTGCTCATGGCACCAGGGACAATGAGCAGTTCTTC few TRBJ2-1 13 NA TRBV20-1
CASSRGQGEEQYF TGTGCCAGCAGCCGGGGACAGGGTGAAGAGCAGTACTTC many TRBJ2-7 13 TRBD1 TRBV11-2
CASSLAVLAGAETQYF TGTGCCAGCAGCTTAGCCGTACTAGCGGGGGCAGAGACCCAGTACTTC many TRBJ2-5 16 TRBD2 TRBV11-2
CASSPLTGNEQFF TGTGCCAGCAGCCCCCTGACGGGGAATGAGCAGTTCTTC NA TRBJ2-1 13 NA TRBV11-2
CASSHQGFTDTQYF TGTGCCAGCAGCCATCAGGGATTCACAGATACGCAGTATTTT NA TRBJ2-3 14 NA TRBV14
CASSPTGESPLHF TGTGCCAGCAGTCCGACGGGGGAATCACCCCTCCACTTT NA TRBJ1-6 13 NA TRBV7-2
CASRDPDRKAFLNQPQHF TGTGCCAGCAGAGACCCCGACCGCAAGGCCTTTCTCAATCAGCCCCAGCATTTT many TRBJ1-5 18 NA TRBV6-1
CASSPLGLAGVEQETQYF TGTGCCAGCTCACCATTGGGACTAGCGGGAGTTGAACAAGAGACCCAGTACTTC many TRBJ2-5 18 TRBD2 TRBV18
CASSSVETQYF TGTGCCAGCAGCTCAGTCGAGACCCAGTACTTC few TRBJ2-5 11 NA TRBV7-6
CASSGDRGRINEQYF TGTGCCAGCAGTGGGGACAGGGGGCGAATCAACGAGCAGTACTTC few TRBJ2-7 15 TRBD1 TRBV6-6
CASSGINQGRDTQYF TGTGCCAGCAGTGGAATAAATCAGGGGCGAGATACGCAGTATTTT many TRBJ2-3 15 NA TRBV6-1
CASSLIHGARDTGELFF TGTGCCAGCAGCTTAATTCATGGGGCCAGGGACACCGGGGAGCTGTTTTTT many TRBJ2-2 17 NA TRBV7-9
CASGSQGHTEAFF TGTGCCAGCGGTTCACAGGGGCACACTGAAGCTTTCTTT many TRBJ1-1 13 TRBD1 TRBV12-3/TRBV12-4
CASSQVGPLAHEQYF TGCGCCAGCAGCCAAGTAGGACCGCTCGCCCACGAGCAGTACTTC NA TRBJ2-7 15 NA TRBV4-1
CSARDGPTAKQYF TGCAGTGCTAGAGATGGACCCACCGCCAAGCAGTACTTC NA TRBJ2-7 13 NA TRBV20-1
CASSETQGGNSPLHF TGTGCCAGCAGCGAGACACAGGGCGGTAATTCACCCCTCCACTTT NA TRBJ1-6 15 NA TRBV9
CSLAGHEDTQYF TGCAGTCTAGCGGGGCATGAAGATACGCAGTATTTT few TRBJ2-3 12 TRBD2 TRBV20-1
CASSLRVSHYEQYF TGTGCCAGCAGCTTGAGGGTATCTCACTACGAGCAGTACTTC medium-sized TRBJ2-7 14 NA TRBV5-6
CASSQMLAGEQFF TGTGCCAGCAGCCAAATGCTAGCGGGTGAGCAGTTCTTC few TRBJ2-1 13 TRBD2 TRBV3-1
CASSFLQGTDTQYF TGTGCCAGCAGTTTTCTCCAGGGGACAGATACGCAGTATTTT many TRBJ2-3 14 NA TRBV28
CASSFPGTGVAETQYF TGTGCCAGCAGCTTCCCCGGGACAGGGGTAGCGGAGACCCAGTACTTC NA TRBJ2-5 16 TRBD1 TRBV7-9
CASSQLGFDTQYF TGTGCCAGCAGCCAACTGGGTTTCGATACGCAGTATTTT NA TRBJ2-3 13 NA TRBV7-9
CASSPGTGVVNTEAFF TGCGCCAGCAGCCCCGGGACAGGGGTTGTGAACACTGAAGCTTTCTTT many TRBJ1-1 16 TRBD1 TRBV5-1
CASSPPGLAGGRVQYF TGTGCCAGCAGCCCACCGGGACTAGCGGGAGGACGGGTGCAGTACTTC many TRBJ2-7 16 TRBD2 TRBV3-1
CASSLKVRDEQFF TGTGCCAGCAGCTTAAAAGTGCGCGATGAGCAGTTCTTC many TRBJ2-1 13 NA TRBV7-3
CAHGGFTDTQYF TGTGCCCACGGGGGCTTCACAGATACGCAGTATTTT many TRBJ2-3 12 NA TRBV10-3
CASSPGRTDTQYF TGTGCCAGCAGCCCCGGCCGCACAGATACGCAGTATTTT many TRBJ2-3 13 NA TRBV7-7
CASSQRPEGQGTGELFF TGCGCCAGCAGCCAACGTCCCGAGGGACAGGGGACCGGGGAGCTGTTTTTT NA TRBJ2-2 17 TRBD1 TRBV4-1
CASSYGWSDRGLSYEQYF TGCGCCAGCAGCTATGGATGGTCGGACAGGGGGCTTTCCTACGAGCAGTACTTC NA TRBJ2-7 18 TRBD1 TRBV5-1
CASSLEFTDTQYF TGTGCCAGCAGTTTAGAGTTCACAGATACGCAGTATTTT NA TRBJ2-3 13 NA TRBV12-3/TRBV12-4
CASSIRTSGGTDTQYF TGTGCCAGCAGCATCCGGACTAGCGGGGGGACAGATACGCAGTATTTT few TRBJ2-3 16 TRBD2 TRBV11-2
CASSPRGAQYF TGTGCCAGCAGCCCCAGGGGGGCCCAGTACTTC many TRBJ2-5 11 NA TRBV12-3/TRBV12-4
CSARDVLRGHTQYF TGCAGTGCTAGAGATGTATTAAGGGGCCATACGCAGTATTTT many TRBJ2-3 14 NA TRBV20-1
CSARGAGRRFTDTQYF TGCAGTGCTCGTGGAGCGGGACGGCGATTCACAGATACGCAGTATTTT many TRBJ2-3 16 TRBD2 TRBV20-1
CASSGRLESYEQYF TGCGCCAGCAGCGGAAGACTAGAATCCTACGAGCAGTACTTC many TRBJ2-7 14 NA TRBV5-1
CASSQRGQGRRETQYF TGTGCCAGCAGCCAGAGGGGACAGGGGAGAAGAGAGACCCAGTACTTC few TRBJ2-5 16 TRBD1 TRBV3-1
CASSLTGAASENTIYF TGTGCCAGCAGCCTCACAGGGGCAGCATCTGAAAACACCATATATTTT many TRBJ1-3 16 TRBD1 TRBV2
CASSESEGRPRDTQYF TGTGCCAGCAGTGAATCGGAAGGGCGGCCGAGAGATACGCAGTATTTT once TRBJ2-3 16 NA TRBV6-1
CASSSGHAGYEQYF TGTGCCAGCAGCTCGGGACACGCGGGCTACGAGCAGTACTTC NA TRBJ2-7 14 NA TRBV7-8
CASSLASGGEDTQYF TGTGCCAGCAGTCTCGCTAGCGGGGGGGAAGATACGCAGTATTTT NA TRBJ2-3 15 TRBD2 TRBV28
CAISDPKTGVSPLHF TGTGCCATCAGTGATCCTAAGACAGGGGTTTCACCCCTCCACTTT few TRBJ1-6 15 TRBD1 TRBV10-3
CATSHGSTDTQYF TGTGCCACCAGTCACGGATCCACAGATACGCAGTATTTT NA TRBJ2-3 13 NA TRBV24-1
CASSPRAGDNEQFF TGTGCCAGCTCACCACGGGCAGGGGACAATGAGCAGTTCTTC NA TRBJ2-1 14 NA TRBV18
CASHRDNSPLHF TGTGCCAGCCACAGGGATAATTCACCCCTCCACTTT few TRBJ1-6 12 NA TRBV12-3/TRBV12-4
CASSRGLAGEETQYF TGTGCCAGCAGCCGGGGACTAGCGGGGGAGGAGACCCAGTACTTC many TRBJ2-5 15 TRBD2 TRBV3-1
CASRTQGLDEQYF TGTGCCAGCAGGACACAGGGGTTGGACGAGCAGTACTTC many TRBJ2-7 13 TRBD1 TRBV11-3
CSARDLAGGLDTQYF TGCAGTGCTAGAGATTTAGCGGGAGGGTTAGATACGCAGTATTTT many TRBJ2-3 15 TRBD2 TRBV20-1
CASSLRSPGQASYEQYF TGTGCCAGCAGCTTACGGAGCCCGGGACAGGCATCCTACGAGCAGTACTTC NA TRBJ2-7 17 TRBD1 TRBV7-9